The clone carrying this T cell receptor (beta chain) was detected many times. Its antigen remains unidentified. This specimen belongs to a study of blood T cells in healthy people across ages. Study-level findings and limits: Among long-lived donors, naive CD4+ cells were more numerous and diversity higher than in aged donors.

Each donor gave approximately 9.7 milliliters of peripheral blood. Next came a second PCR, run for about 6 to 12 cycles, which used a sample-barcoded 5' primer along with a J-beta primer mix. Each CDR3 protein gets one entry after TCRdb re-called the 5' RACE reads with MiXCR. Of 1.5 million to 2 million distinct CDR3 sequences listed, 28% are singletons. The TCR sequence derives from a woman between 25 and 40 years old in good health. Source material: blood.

This CDR3 reads CASSLLQGAGGYTF. The CDR3 bases are TGCGCCAGCAGCCTACTACAGGGGGCAGGTGGCTACACCTTC. The gene calls are TRBV4-3 and TRBJ1-2; 9 bases are shared with TRBD1. This CDR3 has 14 residues. The junction had 7 bases not matched to a gene; V was cut back by 4 bases and J by 7 bases. Per the germline V gene, CDR1 is LGHNA and CDR2 is YSLEER.